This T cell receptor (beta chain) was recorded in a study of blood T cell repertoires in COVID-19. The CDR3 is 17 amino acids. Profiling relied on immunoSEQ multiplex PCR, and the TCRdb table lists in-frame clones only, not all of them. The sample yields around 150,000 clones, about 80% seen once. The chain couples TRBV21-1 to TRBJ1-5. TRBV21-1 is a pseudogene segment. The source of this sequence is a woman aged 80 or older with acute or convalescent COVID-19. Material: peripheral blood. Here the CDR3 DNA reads TGTGCCAGCAGCAAAGGGGAAAGGGACTATAGCAATCAGCCCCAGCATTTT. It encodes CASSKGERDYSNQPQHF.